The present entry profiles one T cell receptor beta chain with its context. Its specificity is unknown. This sample is drawn from a study of T-cell memory formation after mild COVID-19. The germline V gene encodes CDR1 MNHEY and CDR2 SMNVEV (reference sequence). This CDR3 region has 14 residues. Trimming stripped 2 bases from V and 5 bases from J, with 10 bases between. General observations from the study: The authors did not confirm SARS-CoV-2 specificity of second-wave clones peaking day 37. Mainly CM and EM harbored the contracting CD4+ clones; mainly EMRA harbored the CD8+ ones. Pre-infection memory harbored some responding clones, suggesting cross-reactive memory joined.

5'RACE primed at constant segments yielded TCR alpha and TCR beta cDNA libraries bearing sample barcodes and UMIs. Via MiXCR, TCRdb re-called the 5' RACE reads, giving one row per CDR3 protein. The sample has about 350,000 distinct CDR3 sequences, 25% to 30% seen once. The sequencing input was PBMCs or a T cell subset sorted from them (not recorded which). The receptor was isolated from an adult woman who had mild COVID-19 (a few samples of this study predate the infection). Cell type and time point are not known. The V and J genes are TRBV27 and TRBJ2-1; D ambiguous. The DNA for the CDR3 is TGTGCCAGCAGTTTAGTGGCAGGTAACAATGAGCAGTTCTTC. This encodes CASSLVAGNNEQFF.